This T cell receptor (beta chain) was captured in a study of blood T cell repertoires in COVID-19. Across the whole study: Samples taken during acute and convalescent COVID-19 were collected in the United States, Italy and Spain. PBMCs, B-cell-depleted T cells, or T cells provided the cDNA or gDNA that made up the material.

Germline CDR1 MNHEY, CDR2 SVGEGT. This CDR3 region has 14 residues. The V end was cut by 2 bases, the J end by 6 bases, with 13 bases between. Original processing notes: Reference gene primer amplification gave estimated nucleated cell counts. Clones were sequenced by immunoSEQ multiplex PCR, and TCRdb holds only the in-frame ones, with some missing. Clone size and the V and J calls come from that table; the DNA yielded D and trimming. The sample shows some 220,000 clones, nearly 90% of them seen only once. The specimen sequenced was peripheral blood. The V and J genes are TRBV6-2 or TRBV6-3 and TRBJ1-2; D uncertain. The source of this sequence is a woman in her late teens or twenties who had recovered from COVID-19. CDR3: CASSYGHGANGYTF. In DNA, the CDR3 is TGTGCCAGCAGTTACGGTCATGGAGCGAATGGCTACACCTTC.